Here is one TCR beta chain with its context. Its antigen is as yet unknown. This specimen belongs to a study of OX40 agonist ivuxolimab in advanced cancers. Study observations and caveats: It was not determined which antigens were specifically recognized by the peripheral T cells that had undergone clonal expansion.

On cycle 4 day 1 and cycle 7 day 1, as well as at baseline, blood was sampled. V was pared by 2 bases and J by 5 bases, with 9 bases of the junction left unmatched. Germline V gives CDR1 SGHNT, CDR2 YYREEE (reference sequence). CDR3 length: 15 residues. TCRdb's copy holds only in-frame clones and misses some; the assay was immunoSEQ multiplex PCR. The profile shows about 70,000 clones, approximately 89% of them singletons. The starting material was CD4+ or CD8+ T cells sorted from blood, obtained in a trial of the OX40 agonist ivuxolimab. This TCR came from an adult with an advanced solid tumor such as melanoma, head and neck, liver or kidney cancer. The rearrangement links TRBV5-4 to TRBJ1-2, with 7 bases fitting TRBD1. In nucleotides, the CDR3 is TGTGCCAGCAGCTTTGAAGGGGACAGCAAATATGGCTACACCTTC. Translated, it gives CASSFEGDSKYGYTF.